This TCR beta chain was recorded in a study of OX40 agonist ivuxolimab in advanced cancers. Regarding the study in general: Ivuxolimab was an agonistic, fully human IgG2 monoclonal antibody directed against OX40 (CD134), a costimulatory receptor. Intravenous ivuxolimab was administered to patients every 2 weeks at six dose levels: 0.01, 0.1, 0.3, 1.5, 3 and 10 mg/kg. Of the roughly 51 dose-escalation patients, hepatocellular carcinoma was present in 19, melanoma in roughly 15, renal cell carcinoma in 9 and head and neck cancer in 9. In the dose-escalation cohort, approximately 80% of patients were male, and the mean age was 60 years with a range of roughly 20 to 80. Patients were allowed to have had prior anti-PD-1, anti-PD-L1 or anti-CTLA-4 therapy, and approximately 40% of the dose-escalation patients had previously received checkpoint inhibitors. Three dose-escalation patients achieved partial responses, one with hepatocellular carcinoma and two with cutaneous melanoma. The purpose of peripheral TCRbeta sequencing was to test whether ivuxolimab changed TCR sequence diversity and led to clonal T-cell expansion. The monotherapy dose-escalation portion (N ≈ 57 patients) of the phase I ivuxolimab trial is reported in the paper.

For sequencing of the TCRbeta CDR3 region, genomic DNA was extracted from the sorted cells. The immunoSEQ Assay was used to sequence the TCRbeta CDR3 regions. TCRdb retrieved this table from immuneACCESS and kept in-frame rearrangements only. Not all clones are present; in checked studies, unresolved V genes account for under half, and no reason is known for the remainder. The sample table shows 70,000 to 95,000 clones, and roughly nine tenths are seen once. Of the sample, 10% to 15% falls within the top ten clones. What the study reported, not specific to this receptor: The antigen specificity of the clonally expanded peripheral T cells was not determined. Clonal expansion of both CD4+ and CD8+ blood T cells was observed from baseline to week 6 at doses 0.1 to 3.0 mg/kg. In the 0.1-3.0 mg/kg groups, partial responders were among the patients with the lowest normalized peripheral clonal expansion, particularly in CD8+ T cells. Low levels of normalized T-cell clonal expansion were also seen in some nonresponding patients. After ivuxolimab, more expanded clones were found on average in CD8+ T cells than in CD4+ T cells.

Between the V and J ends, shortened by 0 bases and 0 bases respectively, the junction contains 9 bases. From a lookup of the germline V gene (reference sequence), CDR1 and CDR2 are LNHNV and YYDKDF. There are 15 amino acids in the CDR3, from cysteine to phenylalanine inclusive. The DNA shown is the 45-base CDR3, in frame from base 1. The count of this clone is one. Its target antigen remains unknown. No base quality information exists; no much larger clone differs at one position. The trial excluded patients who had a history of autoimmune disease or who were on systemic immunosuppression. Peripheral blood for TCR sequencing was collected from all dose cohorts at baseline, on cycle 4 day 1, and on cycle 7 day 1. Samples came from an open-label, multicenter, first-in-human phase I dose-escalation trial of ivuxolimab. Adults with locally advanced or metastatic melanoma, renal cell, hepatocellular, or head and neck squamous cell carcinoma were enrolled in the trial. Before TCR sequencing, CD4+ T cells and CD8+ T cells from peripheral blood were sorted into separate populations.

The chain employs TRBV15 and TRBJ2-7; the D gene is perhaps TRBD1, from 6 matching bases. The receptor's source is an adult with an advanced solid tumor such as melanoma, head and neck, liver or kidney cancer. The sample was CD4+ or CD8+ T cells sorted from blood, taken in a trial of the OX40 agonist ivuxolimab. The nucleotides read TGTGCCACCAGCAGAGATACAGGGAGCTCCTACGAGCAGTACTTC. Protein translation: CATSRDTGSSYEQYF.